This T cell receptor beta chain was found in a study of blood T cell repertoires in COVID-19. On the study more broadly: Both acute and convalescent COVID-19 samples were obtained from the United States, Italy and Spain. T cells, B-cell-depleted T cells, or PBMCs provided the cDNA or gDNA that served as material.

In the authors' workflow: Using reference gene primer amplification, nucleated cell counts were estimated. Assay: immunoSEQ multiplex PCR; the TCRdb copy retains only in-frame clones and omits some. Clone size and V and J calls were adopted from that table, with D and trimming inferred from the DNA. Altogether under 70,000 clones are present, roughly nine tenths being singletons, with the ten largest covering around 7%. Germline V lookup: CDR1 WSHSY, CDR2 SAAADI. CDR3 size: 14 residues. The V gene lost 8 bases and the J gene lost 4 bases, with 16 bases spanning the gap. This clone was detected only once.

V and J are TRBV10-2 and TRBJ2-3; a weak D match, TRBD2 (6 bases). What was sequenced was peripheral blood. The TCR was taken from a woman aged 60-75 years with active or convalescent COVID-19. CDR3: CASAGGKVSDTQYF. The CDR3 DNA follows: TGCGCCAGCGCGGGCGGGAAGGTCTCAGATACGCAGTATTTT.